This passage covers 2 T cell receptor beta chains from one sample sequenced in a study of T cells in Graves' hyperthyroidism and ophthalmopathy. The TCR beta CDR3 regions underwent amplification using RNA transcripts as the source. HTBI primers drove first-round RT-PCR of the TCR CDR3. MiXCR was run by TCRdb on the multiplex PCR reads, yielding one entry per CDR3 protein. Here the sample spans fewer than 450,000 distinct CDR3 sequences, about a sixth being singletons. Material for sequencing was blood. Receptor source: a woman aged 25-40 years with Graves' hyperthyroidism that later progressed to Graves' ophthalmopathy.

This clonotype was observed a few times. The chain links TRBV19 to TRBJ2-1; TRBD2 matches 10 bases. Germline trimming cut 7 bases from V and 4 bases from J; bases unmatched to any gene: 10. CDR3 length: 16 amino acids. Germline CDR1 is LNHDA and CDR2 is SQIVND (reference sequence). The CDR3 region is CASKPSGSGSYNEQFF. The CDR3 region has the DNA TGTGCCAGTAAACCTAGCGGGAGTGGATCATACAATGAGCAGTTCTTC.

The chain employs TRBV5-1 and TRBJ1-2; D is unclear. Trimming left V 0 bases short and J 13 bases short, with 13 bases between. This CDR3 spans 12 amino acids. CDR1 is SGHRS and CDR2 is YFSETQ in the germline V gene. DNA for the CDR3: TGCGCCAGCAGCTTGGATGCAGGTCGGTTCACCTTC. Protein: CASSLDAGRFTF.